Listed here are 15 T cell receptor beta chains from one sample, sequenced in a study of OX40 agonist ivuxolimab in advanced cancers. Method: immunoSEQ multiplex PCR; TCRdb's copy keeps in-frame clones and lacks some. The data contain about 62,000 clones, 75% to 90% of them seen just once; the ten biggest clones take up 3.5% to 4%. Material: CD4+ or CD8+ T cells sorted from blood, obtained in a trial of the OX40 agonist ivuxolimab. The receptor source for this set is an adult with an advanced solid tumor such as melanoma, head and neck, liver or kidney cancer.

The V call is TRBV9, the J call TRBJ2-7, with TRBD2 matching 7 bases. From germline, CDR1 is SGDLS and CDR2 YYNGEE. The CDR3 loop spans 16 amino acids. Germline trimming cut 0 bases from V and 3 bases from J; bases unmatched to any gene: 9. Here the CDR3 DNA reads TGTGCCAGCAGCGTAGCGGTCGGGACTACGCTCTACGAGCAGTACTTC. Translated: CASSVAVGTTLYEQYF.

The J gene is TRBJ2-1, the V gene TRBV7-2; D remains unclear. Germline V CDR1 and CDR2: SGHTA, FQGNSA. The CDR3 sequence is 13 residues long. V was trimmed by 3 bases and J by 5 bases, leaving 8 bases between them. The CDR3 DNA reads as TGTGCCAGCAGCTTTTTTTTGCACAATGAGCAGTTCTTC. Amino acid sequence: CASSFFLHNEQFF.

The chain employs TRBV19 and TRBJ2-1; unclear D gene. CDR3 length: 14 amino acids. Germline assignment: CDR1 LNHDA and CDR2 SQIVND (reference sequence). V shed 3 bases and J shed 7 bases, with 13 bases lying between them. The CDR3 here is CASSILFQVNEQFF. The CDR3 DNA follows: TGTGCCAGTAGTATCCTCTTTCAGGTTAATGAGCAGTTCTTC.

The gene calls are TRBV29-1 and TRBJ2-3; D may be TRBD2 (6 bases). Trimming stripped 6 bases from V and 0 bases from J, with 19 bases between. Germline CDR1 reads SQVTM; CDR2 reads ANQGSEA. CDR3 length equals 16 residues. CDR3 coding DNA: TGCAGCGTCGCTAAGGGACTCCCTTTTAGCACAGATACGCAGTATTTT. This translates into CSVAKGLPFSTDTQYF.

This chain joins TRBV6-6 and TRBJ1-1; tentative D call: TRBD1 (5 bases). V shed 4 bases and J shed 4 bases, with 13 bases lying between them. The germline gives CDR1 MNHNY, CDR2 SVGAGI (reference sequence). This CDR3 comprises 14 residues. Here the CDR3 reads CASSSPGQGTEAFF. The CDR3 coding sequence is TGTGCCAGCAGTTCCCCCGGCCAGGGCACTGAAGCTTTCTTT.

CDR3 sequence: CSVGWTGAYEQYF. DNA for the CDR3: TGCAGCGTTGGTTGGACAGGGGCCTACGAGCAGTACTTC. The chain carries TRBV29-1 and TRBJ2-7; 9 bases agree with TRBD1. Trimming cost V 4 bases and J 2 bases; bases outside gene matches: 3. The germline gives CDR1 SQVTM, CDR2 ANQGSEA. The CDR3 totals 13 residues.

The chain couples TRBV18 to TRBJ2-7, with 8 bases identical to TRBD2. The CDR3 has 16 amino acids. Germline lookup yields CDR1 KGHSH and CDR2 LQKENI. V dropped 3 bases and J dropped 6; count of bases not matched to a gene: 13. The CDR3 loop is CASSPPSGGVRGEQYF. For the CDR3, the DNA is TGTGCCAGCTCACCGCCATCGGGGGGGGTCCGGGGCGAGCAGTACTTC.

V is TRBV27 and J is TRBJ2-7, with D perhaps TRBD2 (6 bases). Trimming took off 1 base at V and 4 bases at J, with 14 bases between the two ends. CDR1 is MNHEY and CDR2 is SMNVEV in the germline V gene (reference sequence). The CDR3 consists of 15 residues. CDR3 in DNA: TGTGCCAGCAGTTTATTGCCGGGAGCAGTGTACGAGCAGTACTTC. Protein product: CASSLLPGAVYEQYF.

The chain uses TRBV9 and TRBJ2-3; 8 nucleotides line up with TRBD1. V shed 1 base and J 6 bases; nucleotides not matched to a gene: 13. CDR3 length equals 17 residues. Germline V gene lookup returns CDR1 SGDLS and CDR2 YYNGEE. This CDR3 is CASSVTQPGGASDTQYF. The CDR3 nucleotides are TGTGCCAGCAGCGTAACACAGCCAGGGGGCGCGTCGGATACGCAGTATTTT.

This chain uses TRBV7-8 with TRBJ2-1; 12 bases are a match to TRBD2. This CDR3 is 16 amino acids long. V gave up 4 bases and J gave up 9 bases; unmatched junction bases: 10. Germline-derived CDR1 and CDR2 are SGHVS and FQNEAQ. Written as DNA, the CDR3 is TGTGCCAGCAGCTCCTACCGACTAGCGGGAGCAATTGAGCAGTTCTTC. It is translated as CASSSYRLAGAIEQFF.

The rearrangement links TRBV27 to TRBJ2-1, with D perhaps being TRBD1 or TRBD2 (5 bases each). Germline V CDR1 and CDR2: MNHEY, SMNVEV (reference sequence). The CDR3 sequence is 14 residues long. V was trimmed by 10 bases and J by 8 bases, leaving 21 bases between them. The CDR3 DNA is TGTGCCACTCGGGAAAGGGACCCCTGGGATGAGCAGTTCTTC. Its protein product is CATRERDPWDEQFF.

The J gene is TRBJ2-5, the V gene TRBV2; maybe TRBD1 (6 bases). This CDR3 has 13 residues. The germline gives CDR1 SNHLY, CDR2 FYNNEI. Trimming stripped 1 base from V and 7 bases from J, with 10 bases between. The CDR3 DNA follows: TGTGCCAGCAGTGAAGGGGGGCGAGGGACCCAGTACTTC. Translation gives CASSEGGRGTQYF.

The CDR3 bases are TGTGCCAGCAAAAAAGCCCGGGGGGCCCCATATCGTAGCAATCAGCCCCAGCATTTT. It is translated as CASKKARGAPYRSNQPQHF. The chain employs TRBV28 and TRBJ1-5; D might be TRBD1 (6 bases). Germline V gene data show CDR1 as MDHEN and CDR2 as SYDVKM. The CDR3 loop spans 19 amino acids. V lost 7 bases, J lost 0 bases, and 25 bases lay in between.

The V call is TRBV19, the J call TRBJ2-2; the D gene is possibly TRBD1 (5 bases). The CDR3 sequence is 15 residues long. Germline assignment: CDR1 LNHDA and CDR2 SQIVND (reference sequence). V dropped 1 base and J dropped 4 bases, with 10 bases sitting between them. The CDR3 DNA reads TGTGCCAGTAGTATAGCAGCAGGGTCCACCGGGGAGCTGTTTTTT. Encoded protein: CASSIAAGSTGELFF.

In its sample, this clone was seen once. J is TRBJ2-1 and V is TRBV27; no firm D call. The V and J ends lost 2 bases and 10 bases respectively, with 12 bases between them. The CDR3 is 13 amino acids. Per the germline V gene, CDR1 is MNHEY and CDR2 is SMNVEV (reference sequence). The CDR3 nucleotides read TGTGCCAGCAGTTTAAACAGTGCCCCCGAGCAGTTCTTC. The encoded protein is CASSLNSAPEQFF.